The 28 T cell receptor beta chains listed next were all sequenced from one sample in a study of T and B cells in COVID-19 patients. BIOMED2 TRB-A/B primer pools were used in multiplex TRB PCR. MiXCR, run by TCRdb on the multiplex PCR reads, gives a single entry per CDR3 protein. The data show 20,000 to 25,000 distinct CDR3 sequences, 29% seen once. Blood genomic DNA input for TRB amplification was roughly 250-550 ng. The sample taken for sequencing was blood. These receptor sequences come from a human donor who had recovered from COVID-19.

This clonotype has a count of ten or more. The chain joins TRBV19 to TRBJ2-3; a weak D match, TRBD1 (6 bases). The CDR3 consists of 20 residues. The V gene lost 3 bases and the J gene lost 0 bases, with 25 bases spanning the gap. Germline V gene lookup returns CDR1 LNHDA and CDR2 SQIVND (reference sequence). CDR3 sequence: CASSIRAPLQGPSSTDTQYF. The CDR3 bases are TGTGCCAGTAGTATCCGAGCACCATTACAGGGTCCCTCTAGCACAGATACGCAGTATTTT.

The chain couples TRBV19 to TRBJ1-5, with 12 bases lining up with TRBD1. V gave up 6 bases and J gave up 5 bases; unmatched junction bases: 14. This CDR3 has 18 residues. Germline lookup yields CDR1 LNHDA and CDR2 SQIVND (reference sequence). The DNA for the CDR3 is TGTGCCAGTAGGATGGGACAGGGGGCTGGGTACTCGGATCAGCCCCAGCATTTT. It yields the protein CASRMGQGAGYSDQPQHF.

This clonotype was found a few times. V is TRBV30 and J is TRBJ1-1; D is uncertain. This CDR3 contains 12 residues. The germline V gene encodes CDR1 GTSNPN and CDR2 SVGIG (reference sequence). V shed 5 bases and J shed 1 base, with 8 bases lying between them. The CDR3 spells CAWAQTNTEAFF. The CDR3 bases are TGTGCCTGGGCGCAGACGAACACTGAAGCTTTCTTT.

The V and J genes are TRBV6-4 and TRBJ2-3; TRBD1 matches 10 bases. The CDR3 has 15 amino acids. The ends lost 4 bases at V and 1 base at J; junction bases unmatched: 2. CDR1 and CDR2 from the germline V gene are MRHNA and SNTAGT. CDR3 nucleotides: TGTGCCAGCAGTGGCGGGACAGGGGGCACAGATACGCAGTATTTT. Its protein is CASSGGTGGTDTQYF.

This clonotype came up a few times. CDR3: CASSQNSNQPQHF. DNA of the CDR3: TGTGCCAGCAGCCAGAATAGCAATCAGCCCCAGCATTTT. V gene TRBV6-5 combines with J gene TRBJ1-5; no firm D call. CDR1 is MNHEY and CDR2 is SVGAGI in the germline V gene. Trimming shortened V by 6 bases and J by 0 bases, and 6 bases separated the two germline ends. The CDR3 totals 13 residues.

This clonotype is termed medium-sized. The chain couples TRBV19 to TRBJ2-3; 9 bases line up with TRBD2. The CDR3 consists of 15 residues. The junction had 6 bases not matched to a gene; V was cut back by 2 bases and J by 6 bases. Germline values: CDR1 LNHDA, CDR2 SQIVND (reference sequence). Here the CDR3 reads CASSITAGGTDTQYF. The CDR3 DNA reads as TGTGCCAGTAGTATAACGGCGGGAGGGACGGATACGCAGTATTTT.

The rearrangement joins TRBV30 to TRBJ1-1; no definite D call. The V and J ends lost 3 bases and 1 base respectively, with 9 bases between them. In germline, CDR1 is GTSNPN, CDR2 SVGIG (reference sequence). CDR3 length equals 13 residues. This chain's CDR3 is CAWRLGRNTEAFF. Written as DNA, the CDR3 is TGTGCCTGGAGATTGGGGAGGAACACTGAAGCTTTCTTT.

This clonotype was counted ten times or more. The V call is TRBV6-5, the J call TRBJ2-1; 7 bases align to TRBD1. With 4 bases clipped from V and 6 bases from J, the junction kept 12 bases outside the gene matches. The germline V gene has CDR1 MNHEY and CDR2 SVGAGI. The CDR3 extends over 16 amino acids. The CDR3 DNA sequence: TGTGCCAGCAGTTCCCTACAGGGGAGATTAGGCAATGAGCAGTTCTTC. This codes for CASSSLQGRLGNEQFF.

V usage is TRBV20-1 and J usage is TRBJ2-5, with 12 positions matching TRBD2. Trimming took 6 bases from V and 5 from J; bases not matched to a gene: 10. This CDR3 has 15 amino acids. Looked up from germline, CDR1 is DFQATT and CDR2 is SNEGSKA (reference sequence). This CDR3 reads CSATTRLAGEETQYF. Written as DNA, the CDR3 is TGCAGTGCCACCACGCGACTAGCGGGAGAGGAGACCCAGTACTTC.

By share, this clonotype counts as medium-sized. The chain uses TRBV19 and TRBJ2-2, with 10 bases fitting TRBD1. V dropped 10 bases and J dropped 3; count of bases not matched to a gene: 11. The CDR3 consists of 16 residues. Germline assignment: CDR1 LNHDA and CDR2 SQIVND (reference sequence). CDR3 amino acids: CATTIYGQGDTGELFF. The DNA for the CDR3 is TGTGCCACCACCATCTATGGACAGGGGGACACCGGGGAGCTGTTTTTT.

The chain employs TRBV6-1 and TRBJ1-5; tentatively, D is TRBD1 (5 bases). Trimming took off 4 bases at V and 0 bases at J, with 7 bases between the two ends. The V gene's germline CDR1 is MNHNS and CDR2 SASEGT. The CDR3 is 14 residues long. The CDR3 DNA is TGTGCCAGCAGTGTGACAGATAGCAATCAGCCCCAGCATTTT. Amino acid sequence: CASSVTDSNQPQHF.

The sample holds a few counts of this clonotype. The rearrangement uses TRBV11-2 and TRBJ2-7; 9 nucleotides agree with TRBD1. This CDR3 spans 15 amino acids. Trimming removed 5 bases from V and 0 bases from J; junction bases left unmatched: 5. The germline CDR1 and CDR2 sequences are SGHAT and FQNNGV. The chain's CDR3 is CASSRTGDNSYEQYF. The CDR3 DNA reads TGTGCCAGCAGCCGGACAGGGGACAACTCCTACGAGCAGTACTTC.

V usage is TRBV5-4 and J usage is TRBJ2-5, with a weak D call TRBD1 (5 bases). V lost 2 bases, J lost 3 bases, and 11 bases lay in between. The CDR3 is made up of 14 amino acids. Germline CDR1 and CDR2: SGHNT and YYREEE (reference sequence). The CDR3 sequence: CASSFKIGEETQYF. The CDR3 DNA reads TGTGCCAGCAGCTTCAAAATAGGGGAAGAGACCCAGTACTTC.

CDR3 protein: CSARTGLTNTGELFF. The CDR3, as DNA: TGCAGTGCTAGGACGGGACTAACGAACACCGGGGAGCTGTTTTTT. V usage is TRBV20-1 and J usage is TRBJ2-2, with 7 bases matching TRBD2. CDR1 is DFQATT and CDR2 is SNEGSKA in the germline V gene (reference sequence). CDR3 length: 15 residues. The trim removed 3 bases at V and 0 bases at J, leaving 4 bases unmatched.

This clonotype appeared many times. The rearrangement joins TRBV19 to TRBJ2-5, with a possible D match to TRBD2 (6 bases). The CDR3 consists of 14 residues. Germline loops: CDR1 LNHDA, CDR2 SQIVND (reference sequence). V lost 4 bases, J lost 2 bases, and 11 bases lay in between. The DNA of the CDR3 is TGTGCCAGTAGTAATGGACTACTACAAGAGACCCAGTACTTC. It translates to CASSNGLLQETQYF.

On this clonotype: A junction end diverges from the germline sequence, so it may reflect a read error. This chain connects TRBV5-6 to TRBJ2-5, with a tentative D call TRBD1 (6 bases). There are 16 residues in the CDR3. Germline V gene data show CDR1 as SGHDT and CDR2 as YYEEEE. The CDR3 sequence is CASSVGALATQETQHF. CDR3 sequence (DNA): TGTGCCAGCAGCGTGGGGGCTCTAGCCACCCAAGAGACCCAGCACTTC.

By frequency in the sample, this clonotype is medium-sized. This rearrangement joins TRBV19 to TRBJ2-3, with unresolved D. V was shortened by 3 bases and J by 4 bases, with 8 bases between the two germline ends. Germline values: CDR1 LNHDA, CDR2 SQIVND (reference sequence). The CDR3 spans 13 residues. The CDR3 nucleotides read TGTGCCAGTAGTATGCGGTATTCAGATACGCAGTATTTT. Residues: CASSMRYSDTQYF.

The V gene is TRBV5-4, the J gene TRBJ1-4; 8 positions agree with TRBD1. Germline values: CDR1 SGHNT, CDR2 YYREEE (reference sequence). Trimming removed 4 bases from V and 8 bases from J; junction bases left unmatched: 7. This CDR3 has 14 residues. In DNA form, the CDR3 reads TGTGCCAGCAGCGCGACAGGGGAGGGGGAAAAACTGTTTTTT. Its protein product is CASSATGEGEKLFF.

The chain links TRBV6-6 to TRBJ2-1, with 9 bases aligning to TRBD2. Germline V CDR1 and CDR2: MNHNY, SVGAGI (reference sequence). V lost 4 bases to trimming and J lost 6 bases; unmatched junction nucleotides: 7. This CDR3 contains 15 residues. The CDR3 is CASSWLAGEGNEQFF. The CDR3 DNA sequence: TGTGCCAGCAGTTGGTTAGCGGGAGAGGGCAATGAGCAGTTCTTC.

This clonotype is medium-sized by share. The rearrangement uses TRBV6-1 and TRBJ1-6; 7 bases map to TRBD1. CDR1 MNHNS and CDR2 SASEGT come from the germline V gene. The J segment lost 6 bases and the V segment lost 5 bases, leaving 4 bases of the junction unmatched. The CDR3 runs to 14 residues. CDR3 DNA sequence: TGTGCCAGCAGTCGAGACAGGGTTAATTCACCCCTCCACTTT. Translation gives CASSRDRVNSPLHF.

V is TRBV27 and J is TRBJ2-7; 7 bases are a match to TRBD1. V lost 4 bases, J lost 0 bases, and 6 bases stayed unmatched. Germline V gives CDR1 MNHEY, CDR2 SMNVEV (reference sequence). The length of the CDR3 is 15 residues. CDR3 sequence: CASSSRQGSSYEQYF. The CDR3 DNA is TGTGCCAGCAGTTCCCGACAGGGATCCTCCTACGAGCAGTACTTC.

CDR3 sequence: CASSEARGREWYF. The CDR3 coding sequence is TGTGCCAGCAGTGAAGCGCGTGGGCGGGAGTGGTACTTC. The V call is TRBV6-5, the J call TRBJ2-7; TRBD2 matches 7 bases. V lost 5 bases and J lost 12; bases outside the gene matches: 13. CDR1 is MNHEY and CDR2 is SVGAGI in the germline V gene. This CDR3 is built from 13 residues.

J is TRBJ2-1 and V is TRBV18; 10 nucleotides agree with TRBD2. Germline CDR1 is KGHSH and CDR2 is LQKENI. The trim removed 0 bases at V and 0 bases at J, leaving 5 bases unmatched. This CDR3 is built from 18 residues. The CDR3 bases are TGTGCCAGCTCACCACCTAGCGGGGGGTCTGACTCCTACAATGAGCAGTTCTTC. Protein product: CASSPPSGGSDSYNEQFF. The variable domain in full, completed from reference TRBV18 and TRBJ2-1, reads NAGVMQNPRHLVRRRGQEARLRCSPMKGHSHVYWYRQLPEEGLKFMVYLQKENIIDESGMPKERFSAEFPKEGPSILRIQQVVRGDSAAYFCASSPPSGGSDSYNEQFFGPGTRLTVL.

The rearrangement joins TRBV6-4 to TRBJ2-3, with TRBD2 identical over 14 bases. V shed 0 bases, J shed 4 bases, and the junction held 3 bases outside the gene matches. Per the germline V gene, CDR1 is MRHNA and CDR2 is SNTAGT. The CDR3 is made up of 17 amino acids. The CDR3 coding sequence is TGTGCCAGCAGTGACTCTGGGACTAGCGGGAGTTCAGATACGCAGTATTTT. Amino acids: CASSDSGTSGSSDTQYF.

J is TRBJ2-7 and V is TRBV29-1; 7 bases line up with TRBD2. V lost 7 bases and J lost 1; bases outside the gene matches: 10. CDR1 and CDR2 from the germline V gene are SQVTM and ANQGSEA. The CDR3 extends over 14 amino acids. CDR3: CSGGGDGTSYEQYF. The CDR3 DNA reads TGCAGCGGGGGAGGGGACGGGACTTCCTACGAGCAGTACTTC.

V is TRBV7-9 and J is TRBJ2-5; D perhaps matches TRBD1 (6 bases). The CDR3 consists of 13 residues. Germline assignment: CDR1 SEHNR and CDR2 FQNEAQ (reference sequence). The V end was cut by 5 bases, the J end by 0 bases, with 7 bases between. This chain's CDR3 is CASSAGDQETQYF. As DNA, the CDR3 is TGTGCCAGCAGCGCAGGGGACCAAGAGACCCAGTACTTC.

This clonotype was counted between two and nine times. The rearrangement joins TRBV6-6 to TRBJ2-3; D unclear. The germline CDR1 and CDR2 sequences are MNHNY and SVGAGI (reference sequence). Deletions cut 2 bases from V and 6 bases from J, with 12 bases between. This CDR3 contains 14 residues. CDR3 nucleotide sequence: TGTGCCAGCAGTTACCCTGGGGTAAGGGATACGCAGTATTTT. Translating it yields CASSYPGVRDTQYF.

This clonotype was detected a few times. The J gene is TRBJ2-5, the V gene TRBV12-3 or TRBV12-4; 10 bases line up with TRBD2. There are 14 residues in the CDR3. The trim removed 6 bases at V and 6 bases at J, leaving 7 bases unmatched. In DNA, the CDR3 is TGTGCCAGCAGGGGGCTAGCGGGGGAAAAGACCCAGTACTTC. This sequence encodes CASRGLAGEKTQYF.